The entry that follows covers one T cell receptor beta chain sequence. The antigen remains undetermined. The sample is drawn from a study of OX40 agonist ivuxolimab in advanced cancers. Study context: All patients had ivuxolimab intravenously every 2 weeks at 0.01 to 10 mg/kg. Study-level findings and limits: In the 0.1-3.0 mg/kg groups, partial responders showed among the lowest expansion.

Per the germline V gene, CDR1 is GTSNPN and CDR2 is SVGIG (reference sequence). J was trimmed by 2 bases and V by 3 bases; bases with no gene match: 13. The CDR3 runs to 17 residues. The assay was immunoSEQ multiplex PCR, and TCRdb's table has in-frame clones only and misses some. The sample has about 61,000 clones; around 82% are singletons. The rearrangement links TRBV30 to TRBJ2-1, with 7 bases identical to TRBD2. The sequencing used CD4+ or CD8+ T cells sorted from blood, collected in a trial of the OX40 agonist ivuxolimab. The origin of this receptor is an adult with an advanced solid tumor such as melanoma, head and neck, liver or kidney cancer. The CDR3, as DNA: TGTGCCTGGAGCGGCGGGAGTAGGAAAGGAGCCTACAATGAGCAGTTCTTC. Encoded protein: CAWSGGSRKGAYNEQFF.